This record looks at one T cell receptor (beta chain) sequence and its context. Original data processing: Counts of nucleated cells, estimated from reference gene primer amplification, were obtained. The table came from immunoSEQ multiplex PCR; TCRdb's copy has only in-frame clones and leaves some out. That table supplies the V and J calls and clone size; D and trimming were determined from the DNA. The data hold 100,000 to 150,000 clones, with approximately 85% observed a single time. The source of the sample is a study of blood T cell repertoires in COVID-19. The source of this sequence is a man older than 75 with active or convalescent COVID-19. The sequenced material came from peripheral blood.

CDR3 amino acids: CASSLTSGREETQYF. CDR3 sequence (DNA): TGTGCCAGCAGCTTGACTAGCGGGAGGGAAGAGACCCAGTACTTC. This chain joins TRBV7-2 and TRBJ2-5, with 14 positions matching TRBD2. This CDR3 contains 15 residues. Germline assignment: CDR1 SGHTA and CDR2 FQGNSA. Germline trimming cut 3 bases from V and 3 bases from J; bases unmatched to any gene: 0.